The source of this T cell receptor beta chain is a study of cytomegalovirus exposure and HLA in healthy donors. Study-wide findings and caveats: Most of the CMV-associated TCR beta chains (in a later analysis) appeared to be HLA-restricted. In an earlier analysis, about 87% or about 30%: the productive usage of most TCR beta V segments. Another analysis was done later, and it associated 16,951 TCR beta sequences with HLA alleles at 0.05 false discovery rate. What a later analysis reportedly showed was that an Asian-associated ancestry cluster had fewer N-insertions than the roughly 700-donor mean.

Concerning this clone: Antigen: not known.

The study ran its PCR with 60 Vbeta and 13 Jbeta primers. Sequenced by immunoSEQ multiplex PCR; TCRdb stores in-frame clones only, minus some. The sample lists approximately 100,000 clones; 64% were seen once. The TCR originated in a man aged 55 to 70 in good health and CMV-seronegative. The material sequenced was PBMCs.

The CDR3 region has the DNA TGTGCCAGCAGTGAAAGGGGGGGCAACTATGGCTACACCTTC. It translates to CASSERGGNYGYTF. The chain links TRBV6-1 to TRBJ1-2; weak D call: TRBD1 (6 bases). The CDR3 length is 14 residues. V was cut by 2 bases and J by 2 bases, with 9 bases left in between. CDR1 MNHNS and CDR2 SASEGT come from the germline V gene.